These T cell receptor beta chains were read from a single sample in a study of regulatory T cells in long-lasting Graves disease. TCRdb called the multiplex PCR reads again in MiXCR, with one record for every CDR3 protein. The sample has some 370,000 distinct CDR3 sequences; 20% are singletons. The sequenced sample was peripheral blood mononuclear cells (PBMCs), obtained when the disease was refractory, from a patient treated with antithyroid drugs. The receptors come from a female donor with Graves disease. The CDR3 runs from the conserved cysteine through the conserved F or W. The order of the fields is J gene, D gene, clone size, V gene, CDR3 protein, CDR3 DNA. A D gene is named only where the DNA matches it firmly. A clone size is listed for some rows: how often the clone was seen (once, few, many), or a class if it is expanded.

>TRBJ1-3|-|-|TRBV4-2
CASSQEDSRSGNTIYF
TGTGCCAGCAGCCAGGAGGACAGTCGTTCTGGAAACACCATATATTTT
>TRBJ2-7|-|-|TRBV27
CASSLSNWGNEQYF
TGTGCCAGCAGTTTGAGCAATTGGGGAAACGAGCAGTACTTC
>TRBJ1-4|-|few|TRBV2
CASSRGQQEKLFF
TGTGCCAGCAGCCGCGGACAGCAGGAAAAACTGTTTTTT
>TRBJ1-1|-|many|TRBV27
CASSLLFVAGAGEAFF
TGTGCCAGCAGTTTACTGTTCGTGGCAGGGGCAGGTGAAGCTTTCTTT
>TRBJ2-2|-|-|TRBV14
CASSPGSYTGELFF
TGTGCCAGCAGCCCCGGTTCGTACACCGGGGAGCTGTTTTTT
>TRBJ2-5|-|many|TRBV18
CASSPLPLQETQYF
TGTGCCAGCTCACCACTCCCCCTTCAAGAGACCCAGTACTTC
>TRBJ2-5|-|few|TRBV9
CASSVVGEETQYF
TGTGCCAGCAGCGTAGTAGGGGAAGAGACCCAGTACTTC
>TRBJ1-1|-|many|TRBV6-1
CASSPSGYSTEAFF
TGTGCCAGCAGTCCCTCAGGGTATAGCACTGAAGCTTTCTTT
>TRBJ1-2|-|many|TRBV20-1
CSAPEGAGYTF
TGCAGTGCTCCGGAAGGGGCTGGCTACACCTTC
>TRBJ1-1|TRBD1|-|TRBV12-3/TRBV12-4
CASSFGTGAVLNTEAFF
TGTGCCAGCAGTTTTGGGACAGGGGCCGTATTGAACACTGAAGCTTTCTTT
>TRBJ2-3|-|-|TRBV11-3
CASSLDRDTQYF
TGTGCCAGCAGCTTAGATAGAGATACGCAGTATTTT
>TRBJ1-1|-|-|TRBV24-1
CATGRATEAFF
TGTGCCACCGGAAGGGCCACTGAAGCTTTCTTT
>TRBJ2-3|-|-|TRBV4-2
CASSQERLPNTDTQYF
TGTGCCAGCAGCCAAGAGAGACTACCCAACACAGATACGCAGTATTTT
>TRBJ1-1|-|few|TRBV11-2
CASSVGFNTEAFF
TGTGCCAGCAGCGTTGGCTTTAACACTGAAGCTTTCTTT
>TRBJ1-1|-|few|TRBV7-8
CASSSLWGGGTEAFF
TGTGCCAGCAGCTCCCTATGGGGAGGGGGGACTGAAGCTTTCTTT
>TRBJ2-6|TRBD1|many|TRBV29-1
CSVAGGSYGANVLTF
TGCAGCGTTGCAGGGGGTAGCTATGGGGCCAACGTCCTGACTTTC
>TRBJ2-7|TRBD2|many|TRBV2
CASSEGGGLAGLEQYF
TGTGCCAGCAGTGAAGGCGGGGGACTAGCGGGACTCGAGCAGTACTTC
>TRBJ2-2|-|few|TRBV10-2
CVSRGGTGELFF
TGCGTCAGCAGGGGGGGTACCGGGGAGCTGTTTTTT
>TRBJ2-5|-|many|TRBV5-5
CASSFSPAKLQETQYF
TGTGCCAGCAGCTTTTCTCCAGCAAAACTCCAAGAGACCCAGTACTTC
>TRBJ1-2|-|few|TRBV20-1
CSARDLSNYGYTF
TGCAGTGCTAGAGACCTATCTAACTATGGCTACACCTTC
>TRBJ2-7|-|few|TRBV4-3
CASSQVPGIYEQYF
TGCGCCAGCAGCCAAGTACCTGGAATTTACGAGCAGTACTTC
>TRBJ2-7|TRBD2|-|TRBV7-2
CASSLVGVAGVSYEQYF
TGTGCCAGCAGCTTAGTTGGGGTAGCGGGAGTATCTTACGAGCAGTACTTC
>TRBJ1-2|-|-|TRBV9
CASNTGSYGYTF
TGTGCCAGCAATACCGGGTCCTATGGCTACACCTTC
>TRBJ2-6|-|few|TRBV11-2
CASSHFGAGKKWANVLTF
TGTGCCAGCAGCCATTTTGGGGCCGGAAAAAAGTGGGCCAACGTCCTGACTTTC